The T cell receptor beta chain described here comes from a study of control samples from healthy donors and cancer patients. Assay used: immunoSEQ multiplex PCR; TCRdb lists only in-frame clones, some missing. Found here are 100,000 to 150,000 clones, 90% of them singletons; the top ten hold about 2.7%. The J segment lost 6 bases and the V segment lost 3 bases, leaving 4 bases of the junction unmatched. The CDR3 is 13 residues long. Germline V CDR1 and CDR2: WSHSY, SAAADI. The sequence was obtained from a middle-aged man in good health. The chain couples TRBV10-2 to TRBJ2-7; TRBD1 matches at 8 bases. The sample taken for sequencing was blood. The CDR3 here is CASSEVDRGEQYF. CDR3 in DNA: TGCGCCAGCAGTGAAGTCGACAGGGGCGAGCAGTACTTC.